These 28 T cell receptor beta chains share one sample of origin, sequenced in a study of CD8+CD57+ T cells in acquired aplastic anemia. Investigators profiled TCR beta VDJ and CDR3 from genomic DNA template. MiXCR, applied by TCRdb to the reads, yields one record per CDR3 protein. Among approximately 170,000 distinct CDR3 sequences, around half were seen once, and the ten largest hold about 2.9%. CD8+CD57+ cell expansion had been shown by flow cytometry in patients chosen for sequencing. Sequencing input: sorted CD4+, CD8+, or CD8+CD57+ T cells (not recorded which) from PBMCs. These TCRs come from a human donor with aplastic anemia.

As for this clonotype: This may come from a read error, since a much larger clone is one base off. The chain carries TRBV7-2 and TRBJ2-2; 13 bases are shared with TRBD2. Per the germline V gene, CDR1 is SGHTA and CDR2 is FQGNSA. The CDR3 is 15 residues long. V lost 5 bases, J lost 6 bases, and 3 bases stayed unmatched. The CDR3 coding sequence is TGTGCCAGCAGCCCCACTAGCGGGAGGGCCGGGGAGCTGTTTTTT. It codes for CASSPTSGRAGELFF.

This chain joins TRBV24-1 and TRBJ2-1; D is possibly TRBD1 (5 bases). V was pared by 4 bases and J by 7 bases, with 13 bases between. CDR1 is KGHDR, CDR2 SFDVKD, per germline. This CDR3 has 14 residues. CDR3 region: CATSEGQGMNEQFF. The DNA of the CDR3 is TGTGCCACCAGTGAGGGGCAGGGAATGAATGAGCAGTTCTTC.

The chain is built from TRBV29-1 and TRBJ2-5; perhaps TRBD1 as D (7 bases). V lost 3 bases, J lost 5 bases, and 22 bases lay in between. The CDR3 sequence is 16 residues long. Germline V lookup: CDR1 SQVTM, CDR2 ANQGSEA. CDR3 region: CSVDHPGGSTVETQYF. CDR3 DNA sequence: TGCAGCGTTGATCACCCAGGGGGGAGTACGGTGGAGACCCAGTACTTC.

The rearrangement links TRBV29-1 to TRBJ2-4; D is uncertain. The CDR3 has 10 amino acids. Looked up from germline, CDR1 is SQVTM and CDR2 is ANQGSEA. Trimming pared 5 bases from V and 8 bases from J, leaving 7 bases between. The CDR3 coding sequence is TGCAGCGTTACAAGGGACATTCAGTACTTC. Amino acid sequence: CSVTRDIQYF.

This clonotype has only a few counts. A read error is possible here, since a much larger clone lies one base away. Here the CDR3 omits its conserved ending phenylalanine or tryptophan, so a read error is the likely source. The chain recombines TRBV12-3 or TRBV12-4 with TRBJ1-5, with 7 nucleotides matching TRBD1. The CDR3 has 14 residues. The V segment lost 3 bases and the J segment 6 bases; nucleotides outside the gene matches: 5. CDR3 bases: TGTGCCAGCAGTTTCGGGGGACAGACTCAGCCCCAGCATCTT. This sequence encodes CASSFGGQTQPQHL.

The CDR3 loop reads CASSNTFQETQYF. The CDR3 coding sequence is TGTGCCAGTAGTAACACTTTCCAAGAGACCCAGTACTTC. This rearrangement joins TRBV19 to TRBJ2-5; D is unresolved. From germline, CDR1 is LNHDA and CDR2 SQIVND (reference sequence). CDR3 length equals 13 residues. The V gene lost 4 bases and the J gene lost 1 base, with 7 bases spanning the gap.

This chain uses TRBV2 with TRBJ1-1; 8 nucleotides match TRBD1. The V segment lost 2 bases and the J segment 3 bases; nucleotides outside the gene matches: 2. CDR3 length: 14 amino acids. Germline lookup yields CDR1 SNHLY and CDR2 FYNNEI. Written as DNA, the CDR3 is TGTGCCAGCAGTGAACGACAGGGGTACACTGAAGCTTTCTTT. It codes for CASSERQGYTEAFF.

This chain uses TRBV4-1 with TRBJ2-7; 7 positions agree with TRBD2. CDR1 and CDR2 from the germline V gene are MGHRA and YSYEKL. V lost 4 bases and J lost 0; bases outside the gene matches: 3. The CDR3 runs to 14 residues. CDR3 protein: CASSLQRDSYEQYF. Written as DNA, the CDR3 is TGCGCCAGCAGCCTTCAGCGGGACTCCTACGAGCAGTACTTC.

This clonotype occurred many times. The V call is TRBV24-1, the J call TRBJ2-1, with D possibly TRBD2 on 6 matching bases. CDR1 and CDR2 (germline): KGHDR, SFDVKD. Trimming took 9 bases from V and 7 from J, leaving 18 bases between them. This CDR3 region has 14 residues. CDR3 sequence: CATAHGGKINEQFF. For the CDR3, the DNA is TGTGCCACCGCCCACGGAGGGAAAATTAATGAGCAGTTCTTC.

CDR3 sequence (DNA): TGTGCCAGCTTGGGTCAGGGGCACCAGCCCCAGCATTTT. It specifies CASLGQGHQPQHF. V usage is TRBV2 and J usage is TRBJ1-5; a possible D gene is TRBD1 (6 bases). Germline V gene data show CDR1 as SNHLY and CDR2 as FYNNEI. V was shortened by 8 bases and J by 7 bases, with 15 bases between the two germline ends. The CDR3 consists of 13 residues.

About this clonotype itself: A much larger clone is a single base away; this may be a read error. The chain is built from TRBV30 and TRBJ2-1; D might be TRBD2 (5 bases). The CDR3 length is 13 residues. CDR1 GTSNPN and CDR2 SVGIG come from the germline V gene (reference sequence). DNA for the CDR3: TGTGCCTGGAGTGTACGACTATCCCATGAGCAGTCCTTC. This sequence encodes CAWSVRLSHEQSF. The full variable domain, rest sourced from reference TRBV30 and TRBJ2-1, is SQTIHQWPATLVQPVGSPLSLECTVEGTSNPNLYWYRQAAGRGLQLLFYSVGIGQISSEVPQNLSASRPQDRQFILSSKKLLLSDSGFYLCAWSVRLSHEQSFGPGTRLTVL.

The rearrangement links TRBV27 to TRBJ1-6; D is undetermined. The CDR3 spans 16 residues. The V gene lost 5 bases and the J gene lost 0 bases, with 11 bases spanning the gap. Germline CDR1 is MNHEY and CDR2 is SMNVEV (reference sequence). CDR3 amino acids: CASSPLQSSYNSPLHF. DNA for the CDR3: TGTGCCAGCAGTCCCCTCCAGAGCTCCTATAATTCACCCCTCCACTTT.

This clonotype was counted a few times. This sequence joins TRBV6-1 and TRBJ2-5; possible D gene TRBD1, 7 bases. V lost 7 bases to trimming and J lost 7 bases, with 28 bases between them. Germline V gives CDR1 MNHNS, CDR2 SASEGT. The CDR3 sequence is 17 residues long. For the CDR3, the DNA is TGTGCCAGCACCTACGGGGTGCCGGGGGCCTCAGGGGGGACCCAGTACTTC. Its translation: CASTYGVPGASGGTQYF.

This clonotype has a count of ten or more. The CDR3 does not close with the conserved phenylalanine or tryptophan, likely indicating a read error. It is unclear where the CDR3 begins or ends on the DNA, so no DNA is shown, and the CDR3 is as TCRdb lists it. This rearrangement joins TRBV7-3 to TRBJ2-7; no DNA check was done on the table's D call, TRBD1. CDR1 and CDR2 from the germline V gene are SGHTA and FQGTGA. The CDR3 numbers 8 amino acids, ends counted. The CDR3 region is CASSLGDR.

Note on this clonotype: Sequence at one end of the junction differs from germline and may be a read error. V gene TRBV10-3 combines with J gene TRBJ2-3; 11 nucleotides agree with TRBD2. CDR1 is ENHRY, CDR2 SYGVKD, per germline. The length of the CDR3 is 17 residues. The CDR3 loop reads CASSPFSGGVGADTQYF. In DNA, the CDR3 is TGTGCCAGCAGTCCCTTTAGCGGGGGGGTGGGCGCAGATACGCAGTATTTT.

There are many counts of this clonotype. The CDR3 nucleotides read TGTGCCAGCAGTTTATTTGGGACAAATCAGCCCCAGCATTTT. The encoded protein is CASSLFGTNQPQHF. The chain links TRBV12-3 or TRBV12-4 to TRBJ1-5; TRBD1 might be the D (6 bases). Trimming stripped 2 bases from V and 4 bases from J, with 9 bases between. The CDR3 has 14 amino acids.

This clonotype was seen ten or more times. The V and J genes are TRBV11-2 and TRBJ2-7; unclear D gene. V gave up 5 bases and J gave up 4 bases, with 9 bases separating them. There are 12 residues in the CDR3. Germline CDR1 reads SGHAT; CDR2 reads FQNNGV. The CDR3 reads CASSPNFYEQYF. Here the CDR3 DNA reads TGTGCCAGCAGCCCAAACTTTTACGAGCAGTACTTC.

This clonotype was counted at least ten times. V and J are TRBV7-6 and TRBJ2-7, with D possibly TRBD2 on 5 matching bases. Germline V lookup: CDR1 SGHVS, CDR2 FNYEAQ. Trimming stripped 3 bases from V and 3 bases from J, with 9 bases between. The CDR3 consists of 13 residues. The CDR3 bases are TGTGCCAGCAGCTTGAGCGGACTCTACGAGCAGTACTTC. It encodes CASSLSGLYEQYF.

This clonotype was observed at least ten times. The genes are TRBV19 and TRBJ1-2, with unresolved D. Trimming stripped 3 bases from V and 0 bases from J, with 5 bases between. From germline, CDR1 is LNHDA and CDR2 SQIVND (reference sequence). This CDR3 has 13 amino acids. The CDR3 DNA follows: TGTGCCAGTAGTATCCCATCTAACTATGGCTACACCTTC. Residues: CASSIPSNYGYTF.

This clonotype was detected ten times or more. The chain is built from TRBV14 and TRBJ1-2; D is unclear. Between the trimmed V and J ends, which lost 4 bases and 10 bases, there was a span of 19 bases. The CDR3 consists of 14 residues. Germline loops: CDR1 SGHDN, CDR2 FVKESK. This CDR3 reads CASSLDGHVGDYTF. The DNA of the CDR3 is TGTGCCAGCAGCCTCGATGGCCACGTGGGAGACTACACCTTC.

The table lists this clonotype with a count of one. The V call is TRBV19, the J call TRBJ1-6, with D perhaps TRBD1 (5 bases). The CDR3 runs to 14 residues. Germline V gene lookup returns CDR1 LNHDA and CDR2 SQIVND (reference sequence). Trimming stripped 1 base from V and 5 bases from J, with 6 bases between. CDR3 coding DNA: TGTGCCAGTAGTATAGCCAGGGATAATTCACCCCTCCACTTT. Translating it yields CASSIARDNSPLHF.

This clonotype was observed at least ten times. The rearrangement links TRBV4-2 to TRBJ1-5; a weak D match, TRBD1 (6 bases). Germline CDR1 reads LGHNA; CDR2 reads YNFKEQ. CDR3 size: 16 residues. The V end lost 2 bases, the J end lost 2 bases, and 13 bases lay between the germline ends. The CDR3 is CASSQTGISGNQPQHF. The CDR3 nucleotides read TGTGCCAGCAGCCAAACAGGGATCTCGGGCAATCAGCCCCAGCATTTT.

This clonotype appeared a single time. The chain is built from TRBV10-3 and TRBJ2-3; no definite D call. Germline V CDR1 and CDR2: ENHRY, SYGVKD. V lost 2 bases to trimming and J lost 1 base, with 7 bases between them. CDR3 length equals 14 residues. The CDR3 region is CAISEGQGTDTQYF. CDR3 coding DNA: TGTGCCATCAGTGAGGGGCAGGGCACAGATACGCAGTATTTT.

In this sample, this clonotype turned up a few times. This CDR3 reads CASSLAFGQGASGELFF. The CDR3 DNA is TGTGCCAGCAGCTTGGCCTTCGGGCAGGGGGCCTCCGGGGAGCTGTTTTTT. The chain is built from TRBV5-4 and TRBJ2-2; TRBD1 matches 8 bases. The CDR3 runs to 17 residues. Trimming removed 0 bases from V and 6 bases from J; junction bases left unmatched: 10. Germline CDR1 reads SGHNT; CDR2 reads YYREEE (reference sequence). Complete variable domain (other parts from reference TRBV5-4 and TRBJ2-2): ETGVTQSPTHLIKTRGQQVTLRCSSQSGHNTVSWYQQALGQGPQFIFQYYREEENGRGNFPPRFSGLQFPNYSSELNVNALELDDSALYLCASSLAFGQGASGELFFGEGSRLTVL.

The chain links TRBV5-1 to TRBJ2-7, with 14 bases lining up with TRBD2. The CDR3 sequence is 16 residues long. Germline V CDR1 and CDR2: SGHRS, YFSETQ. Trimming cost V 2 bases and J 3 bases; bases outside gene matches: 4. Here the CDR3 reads CASSFGLAGGIYEQYF. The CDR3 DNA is TGCGCCAGCAGCTTTGGACTAGCGGGAGGCATCTACGAGCAGTACTTC.

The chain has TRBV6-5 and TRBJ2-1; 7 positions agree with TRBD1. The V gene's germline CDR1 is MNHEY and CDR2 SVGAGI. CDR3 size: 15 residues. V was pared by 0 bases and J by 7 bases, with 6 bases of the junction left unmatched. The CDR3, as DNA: TGTGCCAGCAGTTACTCGCGACAGGGCGGGAATGAGCAGTTCTTC. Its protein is CASSYSRQGGNEQFF.

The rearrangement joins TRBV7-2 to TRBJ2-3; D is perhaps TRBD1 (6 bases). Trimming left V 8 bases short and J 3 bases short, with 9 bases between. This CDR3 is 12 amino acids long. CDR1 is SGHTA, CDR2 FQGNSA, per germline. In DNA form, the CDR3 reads TGTGCCAGCGGGCAGGGGACAGATACGCAGTATTTT. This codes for CASGQGTDTQYF. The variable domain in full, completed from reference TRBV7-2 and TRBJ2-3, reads GAGVSQSPSNKVTEKGKDVELRCDPISGHTALYWYRQSLGQGLEFLIYFQGNSAPDKSGLPSDRFSAERTGGSVSTLTIQRTQQEDSAVYLCASGQGTDTQYFGPGTRLTVL.

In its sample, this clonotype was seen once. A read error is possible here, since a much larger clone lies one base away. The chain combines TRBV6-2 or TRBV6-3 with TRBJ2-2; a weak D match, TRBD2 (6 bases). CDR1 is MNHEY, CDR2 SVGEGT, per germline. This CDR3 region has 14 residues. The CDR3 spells CASSHATNTGGLFF. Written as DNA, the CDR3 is TGTGCCAGCAGTCACGCTACGAACACCGGGGGGCTGTTTTTT.